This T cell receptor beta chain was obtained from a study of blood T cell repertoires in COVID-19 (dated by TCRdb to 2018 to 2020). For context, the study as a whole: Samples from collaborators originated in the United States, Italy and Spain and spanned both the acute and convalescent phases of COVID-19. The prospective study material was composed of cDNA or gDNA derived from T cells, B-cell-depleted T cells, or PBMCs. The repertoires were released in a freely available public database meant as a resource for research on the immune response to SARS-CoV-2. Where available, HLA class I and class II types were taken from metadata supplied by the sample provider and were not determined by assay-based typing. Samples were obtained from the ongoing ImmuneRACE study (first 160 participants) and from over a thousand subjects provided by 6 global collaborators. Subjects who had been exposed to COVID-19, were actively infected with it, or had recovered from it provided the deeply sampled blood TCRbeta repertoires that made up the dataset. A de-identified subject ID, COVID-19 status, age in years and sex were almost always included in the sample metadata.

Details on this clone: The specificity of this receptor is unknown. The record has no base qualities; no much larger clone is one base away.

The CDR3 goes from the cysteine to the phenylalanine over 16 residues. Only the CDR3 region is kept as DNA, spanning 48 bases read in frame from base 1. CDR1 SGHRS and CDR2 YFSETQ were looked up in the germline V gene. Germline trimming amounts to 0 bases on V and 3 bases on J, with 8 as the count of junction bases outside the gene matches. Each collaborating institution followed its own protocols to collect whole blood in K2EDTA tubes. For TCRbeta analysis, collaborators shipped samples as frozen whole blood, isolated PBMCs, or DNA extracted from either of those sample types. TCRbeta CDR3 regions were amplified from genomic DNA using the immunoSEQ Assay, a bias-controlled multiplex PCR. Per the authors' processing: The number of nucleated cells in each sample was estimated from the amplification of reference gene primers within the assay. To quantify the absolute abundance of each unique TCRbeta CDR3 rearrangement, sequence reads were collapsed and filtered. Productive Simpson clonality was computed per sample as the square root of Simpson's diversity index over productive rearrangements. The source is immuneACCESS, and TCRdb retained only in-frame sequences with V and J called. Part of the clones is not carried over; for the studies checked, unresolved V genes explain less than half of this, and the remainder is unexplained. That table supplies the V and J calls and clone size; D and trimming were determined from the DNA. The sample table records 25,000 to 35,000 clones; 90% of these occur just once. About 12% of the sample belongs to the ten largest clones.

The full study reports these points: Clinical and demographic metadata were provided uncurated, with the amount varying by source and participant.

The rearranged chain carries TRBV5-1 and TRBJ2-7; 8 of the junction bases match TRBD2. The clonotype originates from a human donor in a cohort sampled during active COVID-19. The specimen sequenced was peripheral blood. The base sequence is TGCGCCAGCAGCTTGGATTCCCTAGCGGGCCGCTACGAGCAGTACTTC. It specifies CASSLDSLAGRYEQYF.